One sample yielded the 24 T cell receptor beta chains listed below, sequenced in a study of blood T cells in healthy people across ages. Sample-barcoded 5' priming and a J-beta primer mix drove a second PCR of about 7 to 11 cycles. MiXCR was run by TCRdb on the 5' RACE reads, yielding one entry per CDR3 protein. The sample consists of about 900,000 distinct CDR3 sequences, about 48% of them appearing once. Material for sequencing was blood. The source of these receptors is a man aged 30 to 39 in good health.

V gene TRBV18 combines with J gene TRBJ1-4, with 7 bases fitting TRBD1. CDR1 and CDR2 (germline): KGHSH, LQKENI. The CDR3 is 16 residues long. V lost 1 base, J lost 5 bases, and 7 bases stayed unmatched. For the CDR3, the DNA is TGTGCCAGCTCACCACTAACCGGGACAGTGAATGAAAAACTGTTTTTT. It yields the protein CASSPLTGTVNEKLFF.

CDR3 protein: CSARPGSRVDTQYF. CDR3 nucleotide sequence: TGCAGTGCCAGGCCGGGTAGCCGGGTAGATACGCAGTATTTT. This chain joins TRBV20-1 and TRBJ2-3, with D hard to call. V was shortened by 6 bases and J by 5 bases, with 18 bases between the two germline ends. The CDR3 is 14 amino acids. Germline-derived CDR1 and CDR2 are DFQATT and SNEGSKA (reference sequence).

This clonotype was recorded at least ten times. This rearrangement joins TRBV29-1 to TRBJ2-7; TRBD1 might be the D (5 bases). The CDR3 consists of 14 residues. V lost 4 bases and J lost 1, with 14 bases in between. Germline CDR1 is SQVTM and CDR2 is ANQGSEA. CDR3: CSVGGRTSSYEQYF. The CDR3 DNA follows: TGCAGCGTTGGAGGCAGGACAAGTTCCTACGAGCAGTACTTC.

V gene TRBV24-1 combines with J gene TRBJ2-5; possible D gene TRBD1, 6 bases. Germline CDR1 reads KGHDR; CDR2 reads SFDVKD. V shed 3 bases and J shed 4 bases, with 14 bases lying between them. The CDR3 is made up of 15 amino acids. DNA of the CDR3: TGTGCCACCAGTGATGGAGGCCTAGGGGGAGAGACCCAGTACTTC. As protein: CATSDGGLGGETQYF.

V usage is TRBV5-1 and J usage is TRBJ2-1; 11 bases are shared with TRBD2. V trimming: 3 bases; J trimming: 9 bases; junction bases outside the gene matches: 11. Looked up from germline, CDR1 is SGHRS and CDR2 is YFSETQ. This CDR3 comprises 16 residues. For the CDR3, the DNA is TGCGCCAGCAGCTCCACGACTAGCGGGGAATTGATTGAGCAGTTCTTC. It codes for CASSSTTSGELIEQFF.

The rearrangement uses TRBV30 and TRBJ1-4; a possible D gene is TRBD1 (5 bases). Trimming took off 5 bases at V and 2 bases at J, with 9 bases between the two ends. Germline V gene lookup returns CDR1 GTSNPN and CDR2 SVGIG (reference sequence). This CDR3 comprises 13 residues. In DNA, the CDR3 is TGTGCCTGGGCCGGGGCTACTAATGAAAAACTGTTTTTT. This translates into CAWAGATNEKLFF.

The genes are TRBV9 and TRBJ2-5, with 9 bases identical to TRBD2. Trimming took 0 bases from V and 2 from J; bases not matched to a gene: 5. Germline values: CDR1 SGDLS, CDR2 YYNGEE. There are 16 residues in the CDR3. The CDR3 bases are TGTGCCAGCAGCGTAGGCCCTAGCGGGGCTCAAGAGACCCAGTACTTC. It yields the protein CASSVGPSGAQETQYF.

This clonotype was counted at least ten times. J is TRBJ2-3 and V is TRBV3-1; D gene uncertain. CDR3 size: 11 residues. V was pared by 1 base and J by 4 bases, with 0 bases between. Per germline, CDR1 LGHDT and CDR2 YNNKEL (reference sequence). CDR3 amino acids: CASSQADTQYF. DNA of the CDR3: TGTGCCAGCAGCCAAGCAGATACGCAGTATTTT.

The genes are TRBV6-1 and TRBJ2-7; 11 nucleotides agree with TRBD1. Germline-derived CDR1 and CDR2 are MNHNS and SASEGT. The CDR3 extends over 16 amino acids. Germline trimming cut 3 bases from V and 3 bases from J; bases unmatched to any gene: 7. CDR3 residues: CASSDRRDRGIYEQYF. The CDR3 nucleotides are TGTGCCAGCAGTGACCGCCGGGACAGGGGGATCTACGAGCAGTACTTC.

The table lists this clonotype with a few counts. The rearrangement joins TRBV14 to TRBJ2-5; 8 bases are a match to TRBD2. V lost 0 bases to trimming and J lost 5 bases; unmatched junction nucleotides: 11. The germline V gene has CDR1 SGHDN and CDR2 FVKESK. CDR3 size: 17 residues. The CDR3 DNA is TGTGCCAGCAGCCAAGATCGGACTAGCTATGTCCCGGAGACCCAGTACTTC. This encodes CASSQDRTSYVPETQYF.

This clonotype was found a few times. The rearrangement joins TRBV20-1 to TRBJ1-2; tentatively, D is TRBD1 (6 bases). CDR1 and CDR2 from the germline V gene are DFQATT and SNEGSKA (reference sequence). V was trimmed by 0 bases and J by 4 bases, leaving 9 bases between them. CDR3 length equals 13 residues. CDR3 amino acids: CSARDPTGYGYTF. For the CDR3, the DNA is TGCAGTGCTAGAGATCCGACAGGCTATGGCTACACCTTC.

V and J are TRBV7-9 and TRBJ1-5; D uncertain. From germline, CDR1 is SEHNR and CDR2 FQNEAQ (reference sequence). There are 12 residues in the CDR3. With 5 bases removed from V and 5 bases from J, the gap between germline ends came to 7 bases. The chain's CDR3 is CASSRDYQPQHF. CDR3 nucleotides: TGTGCCAGCAGCCGGGATTATCAGCCCCAGCATTTT.

The chain joins TRBV5-1 to TRBJ2-6; 10 bases align to TRBD1. The germline gives CDR1 SGHRS, CDR2 YFSETQ. The CDR3 loop spans 14 amino acids. The trim removed 4 bases at V and 12 bases at J, leaving 7 bases unmatched. Written as DNA, the CDR3 is TGCGCCAGCAGCGCGGGACAGGGGAGGAGCGTCCTGACTTTC. Its translation is CASSAGQGRSVLTF.

This clonotype was seen a handful of times. V gene TRBV29-1 combines with J gene TRBJ1-2, with a possible D match to TRBD1 (5 bases). The CDR3 is 13 amino acids. V was clipped by 5 bases and J by 2 bases, with 12 bases between them. Germline V lookup: CDR1 SQVTM, CDR2 ANQGSEA. DNA for the CDR3: TGCAGCGTTATAAGGGACGTCAACTATGGCTACACCTTC. Its translation is CSVIRDVNYGYTF.

This clonotype was seen only a few times. The chain recombines TRBV7-2 with TRBJ1-4; D unresolved. The V and J ends lost 1 base and 3 bases respectively, with 9 bases between them. Germline CDR1 SGHTA, CDR2 FQGNSA. The CDR3 length is 15 residues. This chain's CDR3 is CASSLVRESNEKLFF. The CDR3 DNA reads as TGTGCCAGCAGCTTAGTAAGGGAGTCTAATGAAAAACTGTTTTTT. The whole variable domain, remainder taken from reference TRBV7-2 and TRBJ1-4, is GAGVSQSPSNKVTEKGKDVELRCDPISGHTALYWYRQSLGQGLEFLIYFQGNSAPDKSGLPSDRFSAERTGGSVSTLTIQRTQQEDSAVYLCASSLVRESNEKLFFGSGTQLSVL.

The chain couples TRBV24-1 to TRBJ2-3; TRBD2 is a possible D gene (6 bases). The CDR3 loop spans 14 amino acids. Trimming took 8 bases from V and 4 from J, leaving 15 bases between them. Per germline, CDR1 KGHDR and CDR2 SFDVKD. The CDR3 DNA reads TGTGCCACCAATCCAACTAGCTTACCAGATACGCAGTATTTT. Amino acid sequence: CATNPTSLPDTQYF.

This chain connects TRBV18 to TRBJ2-5, with 12 bases that match TRBD1. Germline assignment: CDR1 KGHSH and CDR2 LQKENI. The CDR3 length is 15 residues. Trimming took 7 bases from V and 5 from J; bases not matched to a gene: 8. The CDR3 sequence is CASFTGTGGAETQYF. The DNA for the CDR3 is TGTGCCAGCTTCACTGGGACAGGGGGCGCGGAGACCCAGTACTTC.

This clonotype was counted only a few times. The rearrangement uses TRBV28 and TRBJ2-1; D gene ambiguous. The CDR3 spans 15 residues. The germline V and J ends were trimmed by 7 bases and 0 bases, with 13 bases remaining between them. Germline CDR1 and CDR2: MDHEN and SYDVKM. The CDR3 DNA is TGTGCCAGCATACGCCCTACCGCCTCCTACAATGAGCAGTTCTTC. This translates into CASIRPTASYNEQFF.

The chain links TRBV4-1 to TRBJ2-7; D unresolved. The CDR3 extends over 15 amino acids. Trimming pared 0 bases from V and 0 bases from J, leaving 9 bases between. Germline V lookup: CDR1 MGHRA, CDR2 YSYEKL. The CDR3 reads CASSQDYRSSYEQYF. CDR3 nucleotides: TGCGCCAGCAGCCAAGATTACCGGAGCTCCTACGAGCAGTACTTC.

CDR3 sequence (DNA): TGTGCCAGCAGCTTAGAGCAGGCGGATGGCTACACCTTC. Amino acid sequence: CASSLEQADGYTF. This sequence joins TRBV7-9 and TRBJ1-2; the D is unclear. V gave up 1 base and J gave up 6 bases, with 9 bases separating them. Germline loops: CDR1 SEHNR, CDR2 FQNEAQ (reference sequence). The CDR3 is made up of 13 amino acids.

This clonotype was picked up a small number of times. The chain recombines TRBV7-2 with TRBJ1-4, with TRBD1 as a possible D gene (5 bases). CDR3 size: 16 residues. The V end lost 5 bases, the J end lost 8 bases, and 21 bases lay between the germline ends. Germline values: CDR1 SGHTA, CDR2 FQGNSA. CDR3 DNA sequence: TGTGCCAGCAGCCCCGGGACTCCGGGGAGTCGGGAAAAACTGTTTTTT. Protein sequence: CASSPGTPGSREKLFF.

In this sample, this clonotype turned up a few times. The chain uses TRBV7-2 and TRBJ2-5; 7 nucleotides align to TRBD2. With V trimmed by 2 bases and J by 1 base, 7 bases remained unmatched. Germline V gene data show CDR1 as SGHTA and CDR2 as FQGNSA. This CDR3 has 16 amino acids. CDR3 DNA: TGTGCCAGCAGCTTACGTCCGAGCGGGACCCAAGAGACCCAGTACTTC. This codes for CASSLRPSGTQETQYF.

Regarding this clonotype: A much bigger clone sits one base away, suggesting this may be a read error. CDR3 residues: CASSFQGQGKEQYF. The DNA for the CDR3 is TGTGCCAGCAGTTTTCAGGGACAGGGGAAAGAGCAGTACTTC. This chain links TRBV12-3 or TRBV12-4 with TRBJ2-5; 10 bases are a match to TRBD1. The CDR3 consists of 14 residues. J gave up 11 bases and V 3 bases, and 9 bases lay outside the gene matches.

The CDR3 loop reads CASSDGQAYGYTF. CDR3 bases: TGTGCCAGCAGCGACGGACAGGCCTATGGCTACACCTTC. The chain carries TRBV6-5 and TRBJ1-2, with TRBD1 identical over 7 bases. The junction had 5 bases not matched to a gene; V was cut back by 6 bases and J by 4 bases. Germline CDR1 reads MNHEY; CDR2 reads SVGAGI. The CDR3 runs to 13 residues.